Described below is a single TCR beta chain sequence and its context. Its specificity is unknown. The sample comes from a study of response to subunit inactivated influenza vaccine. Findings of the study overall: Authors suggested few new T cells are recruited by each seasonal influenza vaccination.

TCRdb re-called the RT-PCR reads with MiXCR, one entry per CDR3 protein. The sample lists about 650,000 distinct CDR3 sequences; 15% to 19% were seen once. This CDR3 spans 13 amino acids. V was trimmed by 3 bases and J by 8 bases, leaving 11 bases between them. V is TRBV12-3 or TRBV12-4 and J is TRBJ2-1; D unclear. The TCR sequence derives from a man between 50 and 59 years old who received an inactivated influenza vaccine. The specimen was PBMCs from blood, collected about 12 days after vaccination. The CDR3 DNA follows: TGTGCCAGCAGTTTTGTACAACCTCATGAGCAGTTCTTC. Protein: CASSFVQPHEQFF.